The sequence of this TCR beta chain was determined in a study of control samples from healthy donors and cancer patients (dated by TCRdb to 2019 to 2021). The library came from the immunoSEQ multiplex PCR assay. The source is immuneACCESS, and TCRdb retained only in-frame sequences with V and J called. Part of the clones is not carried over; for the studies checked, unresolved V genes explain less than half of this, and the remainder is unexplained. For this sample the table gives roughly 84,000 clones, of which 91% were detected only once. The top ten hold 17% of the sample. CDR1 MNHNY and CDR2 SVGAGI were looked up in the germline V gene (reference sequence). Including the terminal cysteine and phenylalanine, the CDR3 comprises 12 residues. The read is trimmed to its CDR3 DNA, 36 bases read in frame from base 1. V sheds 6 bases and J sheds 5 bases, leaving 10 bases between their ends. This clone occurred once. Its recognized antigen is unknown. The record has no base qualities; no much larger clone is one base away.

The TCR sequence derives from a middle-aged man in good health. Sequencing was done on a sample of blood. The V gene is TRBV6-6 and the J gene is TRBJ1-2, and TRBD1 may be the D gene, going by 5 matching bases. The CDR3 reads CASRDTEYGYTF. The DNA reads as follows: TGTGCCAGCAGGGACACAGAATATGGCTACACCTTC.